This TCR beta chain is from a study of T cells after yellow fever vaccination. With regard to this clonotype: No antigen is known for it.

Findings and caveats of the study: Weaker overall was a secondary response that nonetheless peaked faster, on day 5 versus 15. Once the booster was given, most primary-vaccination clones reappeared, at just over 95% for CD4 and over 70% for CD8. One caveat is that FACS-sorted repertoires could contain abundant clonotypes contaminating from the bulk population.

V lost 6 bases to trimming and J lost 10 bases, with 10 bases between them. The CDR3 runs 12 residues. TCR cDNA, made by 5'RACE template switching, carried an added universal primer site and UMIs. One entry per CDR3 protein results from TCRdb running MiXCR on the 5' RACE reads. The data hold about 320,000 distinct CDR3 sequences, with approximately 4.3% observed a single time. This rearrangement joins TRBV12-3 or TRBV12-4 to TRBJ1-6; D uncertain. The sequence was obtained from a man aged 18-30 years who received the YFV17D yellow fever vaccine. The sequencing used PBMCs, collected 15 days after the yellow fever booster vaccination. CDR3 nucleotides: TGTGCCAGCAGCCCCGCTAGGTCACCCCTCCACTTT. This sequence encodes CASSPARSPLHF.